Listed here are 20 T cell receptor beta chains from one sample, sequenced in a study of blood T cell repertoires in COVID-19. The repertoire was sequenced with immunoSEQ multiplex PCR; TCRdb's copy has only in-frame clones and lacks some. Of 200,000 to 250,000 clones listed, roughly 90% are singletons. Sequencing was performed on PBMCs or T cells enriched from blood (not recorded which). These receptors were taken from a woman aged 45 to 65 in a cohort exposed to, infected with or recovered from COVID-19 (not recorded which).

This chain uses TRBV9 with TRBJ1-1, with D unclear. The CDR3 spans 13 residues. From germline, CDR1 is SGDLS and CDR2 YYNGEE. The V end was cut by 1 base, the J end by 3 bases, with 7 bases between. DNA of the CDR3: TGTGCCAGCAGCGTAAGCCCATACACTGAAGCTTTCTTT. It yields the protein CASSVSPYTEAFF.

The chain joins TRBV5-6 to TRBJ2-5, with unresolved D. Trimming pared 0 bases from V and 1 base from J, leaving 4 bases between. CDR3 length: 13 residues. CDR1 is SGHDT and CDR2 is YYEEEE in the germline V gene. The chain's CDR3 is CASSLASQETQYF. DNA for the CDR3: TGTGCCAGCAGCTTGGCCAGCCAAGAGACCCAGTACTTC.

The CDR3 region has the DNA TGTGCCAGTAGTCCAAGGACAGGGGCAGGAGAGACCCAGTACTTC. It yields the protein CASSPRTGAGETQYF. The rearrangement links TRBV19 to TRBJ2-5; 9 bases line up with TRBD1. The junction had 8 bases not matched to a gene; V was cut back by 5 bases and J by 4 bases. The CDR3 covers 15 residues. Germline V gene data show CDR1 as LNHDA and CDR2 as SQIVND (reference sequence).

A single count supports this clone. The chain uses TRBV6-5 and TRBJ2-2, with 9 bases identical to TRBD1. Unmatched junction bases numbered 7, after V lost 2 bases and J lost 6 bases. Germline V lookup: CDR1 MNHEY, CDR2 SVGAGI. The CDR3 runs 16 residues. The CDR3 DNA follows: TGTGCCAGCAGTTACACCACAGGGGGCTTCCCCGGGGAGCTGTTTTTT. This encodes CASSYTTGGFPGELFF.

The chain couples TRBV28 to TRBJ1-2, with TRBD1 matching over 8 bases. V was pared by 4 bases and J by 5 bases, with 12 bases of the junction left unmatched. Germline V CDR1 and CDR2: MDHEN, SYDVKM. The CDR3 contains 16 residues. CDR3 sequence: CASSSLTGQGGYGYTF. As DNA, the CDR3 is TGTGCCAGCAGTTCTCTAACCGGACAGGGCGGGTATGGCTACACCTTC.

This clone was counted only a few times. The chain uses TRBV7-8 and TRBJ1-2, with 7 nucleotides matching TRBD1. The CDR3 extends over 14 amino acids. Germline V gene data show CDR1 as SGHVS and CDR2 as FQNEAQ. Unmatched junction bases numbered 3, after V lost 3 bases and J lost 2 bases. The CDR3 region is CASSLTGQNYGYTF. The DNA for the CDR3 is TGTGCCAGCAGCTTGACAGGGCAAAACTATGGCTACACCTTC.

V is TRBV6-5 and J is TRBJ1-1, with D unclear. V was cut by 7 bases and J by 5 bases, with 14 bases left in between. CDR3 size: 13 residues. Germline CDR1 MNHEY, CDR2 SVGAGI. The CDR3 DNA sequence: TGTGCCAGCATGCCCGGGATTAATACTGAAGCTTTCTTT. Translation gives CASMPGINTEAFF.

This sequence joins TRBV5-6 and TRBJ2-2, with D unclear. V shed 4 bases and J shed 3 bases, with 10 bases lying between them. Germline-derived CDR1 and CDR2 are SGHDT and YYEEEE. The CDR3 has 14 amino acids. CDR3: CASSLGLDTGELFF. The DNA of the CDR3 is TGTGCCAGCAGCCTCGGTCTGGACACCGGGGAGCTGTTTTTT.

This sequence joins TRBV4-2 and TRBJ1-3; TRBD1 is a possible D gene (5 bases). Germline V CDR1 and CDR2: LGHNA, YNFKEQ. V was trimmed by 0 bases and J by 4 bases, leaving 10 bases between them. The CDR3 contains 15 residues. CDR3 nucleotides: TGTGCCAGCAGCCAAGATTGGGGGGGAGGAAACACCATATATTTT. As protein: CASSQDWGGGNTIYF.

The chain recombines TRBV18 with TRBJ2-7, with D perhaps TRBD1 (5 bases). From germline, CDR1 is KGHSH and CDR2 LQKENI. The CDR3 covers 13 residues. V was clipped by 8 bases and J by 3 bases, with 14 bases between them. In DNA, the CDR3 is TGTGCCAGCGGTACAGGTTACCGCTACGAGCAGTACTTC. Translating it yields CASGTGYRYEQYF.

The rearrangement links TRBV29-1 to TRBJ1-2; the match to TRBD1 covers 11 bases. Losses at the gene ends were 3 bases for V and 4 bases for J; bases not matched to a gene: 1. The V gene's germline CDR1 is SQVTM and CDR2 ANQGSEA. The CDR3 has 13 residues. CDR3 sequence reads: CSVDGTGGYGYTF. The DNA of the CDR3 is TGCAGCGTTGATGGGACAGGGGGCTATGGCTACACCTTC.

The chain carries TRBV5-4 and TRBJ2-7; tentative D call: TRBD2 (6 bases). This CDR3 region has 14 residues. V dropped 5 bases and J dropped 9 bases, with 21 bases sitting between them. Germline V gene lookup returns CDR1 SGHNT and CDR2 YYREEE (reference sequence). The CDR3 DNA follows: TGTGCCAGCAGTTCGGGAGACAGTCACCTCGCGCAGTACTTC. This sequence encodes CASSSGDSHLAQYF.

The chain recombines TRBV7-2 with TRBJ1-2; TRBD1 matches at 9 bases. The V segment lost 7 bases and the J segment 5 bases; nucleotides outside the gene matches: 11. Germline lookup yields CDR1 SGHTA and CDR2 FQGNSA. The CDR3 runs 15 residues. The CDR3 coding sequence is TGTGCCAGCAACCCCGGGACAGGGCTTGGATATGGCTACACCTTC. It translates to CASNPGTGLGYGYTF.

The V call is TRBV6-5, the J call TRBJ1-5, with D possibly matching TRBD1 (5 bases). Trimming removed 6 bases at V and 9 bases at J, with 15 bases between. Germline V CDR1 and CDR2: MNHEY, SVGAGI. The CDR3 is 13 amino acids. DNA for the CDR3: TGTGCCAGCAGGCCCGGGGGTTGGTGGCCCCAGCATTTT. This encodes CASRPGGWWPQHF.

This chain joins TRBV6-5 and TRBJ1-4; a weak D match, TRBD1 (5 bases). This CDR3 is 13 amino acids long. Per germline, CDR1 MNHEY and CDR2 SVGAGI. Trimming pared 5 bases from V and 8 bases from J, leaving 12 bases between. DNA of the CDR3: TGTGCCAGCAGTAGGCAGGGTGGCGAAAAACTGTTTTTT. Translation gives CASSRQGGEKLFF.

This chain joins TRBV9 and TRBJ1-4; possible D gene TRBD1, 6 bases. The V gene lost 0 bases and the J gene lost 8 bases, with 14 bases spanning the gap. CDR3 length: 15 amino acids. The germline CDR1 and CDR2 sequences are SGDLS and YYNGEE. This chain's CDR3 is CASSVGDRKEEKLFF. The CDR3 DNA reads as TGTGCCAGCAGCGTAGGTGACAGGAAAGAGGAAAAACTGTTTTTT.

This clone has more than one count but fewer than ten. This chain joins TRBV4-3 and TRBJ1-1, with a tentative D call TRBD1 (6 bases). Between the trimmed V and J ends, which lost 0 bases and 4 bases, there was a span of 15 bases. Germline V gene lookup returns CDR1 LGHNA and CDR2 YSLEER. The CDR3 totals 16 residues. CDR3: CASSQDLGGKGTEAFF. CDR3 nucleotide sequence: TGCGCCAGCAGCCAAGATCTAGGGGGAAAGGGCACTGAAGCTTTCTTT.

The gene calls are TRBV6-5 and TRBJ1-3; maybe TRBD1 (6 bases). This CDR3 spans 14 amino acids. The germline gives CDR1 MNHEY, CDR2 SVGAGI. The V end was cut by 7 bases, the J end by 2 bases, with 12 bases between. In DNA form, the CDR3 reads TGTGCCAGCAAAACAGGGTTTCCTGGAAACACCATATATTTT. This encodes CASKTGFPGNTIYF.

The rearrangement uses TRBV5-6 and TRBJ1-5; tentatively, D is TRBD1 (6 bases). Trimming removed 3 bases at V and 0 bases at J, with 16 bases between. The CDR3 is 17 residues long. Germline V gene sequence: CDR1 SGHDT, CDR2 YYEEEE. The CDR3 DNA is TGTGCCAGCAGCTCCCGGACAGCCTTGTATAGCAATCAGCCCCAGCATTTT. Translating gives CASSSRTALYSNQPQHF.

CDR3 protein: CASSLDASNEKLFF. CDR3 nucleotides: TGTGCCAGCAGCTTGGATGCGTCTAATGAAAAACTGTTTTTT. The J gene is TRBJ1-4, the V gene TRBV5-6, with no clear D. The CDR3 is made up of 14 amino acids. V gave up 0 bases and J gave up 3 bases, with 6 bases separating them. Germline V lookup: CDR1 SGHDT, CDR2 YYEEEE.